The TCR beta chain under discussion was sequenced for a study of blood T cell repertoires in COVID-19. V shed 7 bases, J shed 1 base, and the junction held 6 bases outside the gene matches. The CDR3 consists of 14 residues. Germline CDR1 GTSNPN, CDR2 SVGIG (reference sequence). Here immunoSEQ multiplex PCR was the method, and the copy in TCRdb shows in-frame clones only, minus some. The sample comprises 160,000 or so clones, 80% to 90% of which are singletons, and around 15% rests with the top ten. Specimen: PBMCs or T cells enriched from blood (not recorded which). This sequence was found in a man aged 45 to 65 who had recovered from COVID-19. The chain employs TRBV30 and TRBJ1-5, with 8 nucleotides matching TRBD1. The CDR3, as DNA: TGTGCCTCGAAGGACAGGGACAGCAATCAGCCCCAGCATTTT. It translates to CASKDRDSNQPQHF. The whole variable domain, remainder taken from reference TRBV30 and TRBJ1-5, is SQTIHQWPATLVQPVGSPLSLECTVEGTSNPNLYWYRQAAGRGLQLLFYSVGIGQISSEVPQNLSASRPQDRQFILSSKKLLLSDSGFYLCASKDRDSNQPQHFGDGTRLSIL.